One T cell receptor (beta chain) is described in this entry. The antigen remains undetermined. Sequencing was performed with immunoSEQ multiplex PCR; in TCRdb, only in-frame clones are kept and a portion is missing. Of roughly 45,000 clones in the sample, about 81% were seen once. The sample belongs to a study of OX40 agonist ivuxolimab in advanced cancers. Study-wide results and caveats: Relative to CD4+ cells, CD8+ T cells on average had more expanded clones.

This TCR was sampled from an adult with an advanced solid tumor such as melanoma, head and neck, liver or kidney cancer. The sample in question was CD4+ or CD8+ T cells sorted from blood, obtained in a trial of the OX40 agonist ivuxolimab.

Written as DNA, the CDR3 is TGTGCCAGCAGCTGGACTAGCGGGAGCTCCGAGCAGTACTTC. It translates to CASSWTSGSSEQYF. The J gene is TRBJ2-7, the V gene TRBV7-2; TRBD2 matches at 13 bases. With 4 bases clipped from V and 6 bases from J, the junction kept 3 bases outside the gene matches. This CDR3 has 14 residues. Germline loops: CDR1 SGHTA, CDR2 FQGNSA.